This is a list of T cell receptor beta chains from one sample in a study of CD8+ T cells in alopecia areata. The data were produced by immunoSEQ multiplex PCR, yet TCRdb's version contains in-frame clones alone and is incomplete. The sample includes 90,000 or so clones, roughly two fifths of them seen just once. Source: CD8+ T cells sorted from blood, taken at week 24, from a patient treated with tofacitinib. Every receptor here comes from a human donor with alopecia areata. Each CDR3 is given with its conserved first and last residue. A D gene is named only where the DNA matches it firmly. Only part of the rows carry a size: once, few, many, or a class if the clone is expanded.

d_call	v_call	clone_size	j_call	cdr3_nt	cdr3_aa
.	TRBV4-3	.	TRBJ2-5	TGCGCCAGCAGCCAAGCCTTACGGGGGTCGGGGGAGACCCAGTACTTC	CASSQALRGSGETQYF
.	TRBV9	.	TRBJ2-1	TGTGCCAGCAGCATAAGGGACGGCCGCGAGCAGTTCTTC	CASSIRDGREQFF
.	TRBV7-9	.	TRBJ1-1	TGTGCCAGCAGCCCCTTTGGGGACCCTGAAGCTTTCTTT	CASSPFGDPEAFF
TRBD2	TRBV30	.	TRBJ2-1	TGTGCCTGGACTAGCGGGAGTCTCTCGCTTGATGAGCAGTTCTTC	CAWTSGSLSLDEQFF
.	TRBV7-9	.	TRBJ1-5	TGTGCCAGCAGCATAGGGGGTCAGCCCCAGCATTTT	CASSIGGQPQHF
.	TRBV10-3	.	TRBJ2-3	TGTGCCAGCAGTTACTCTCTGATCGACTTCCAGTATTTT	CASSYSLIDFQYF
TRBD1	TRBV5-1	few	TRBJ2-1	TGCGCCAGCCGACAGGGGCACAATGAGCAGTTCTTC	CASRQGHNEQFF
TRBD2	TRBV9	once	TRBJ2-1	TGTGCCAGCAGCGAAGGACTAGCGGGAGTCGGTGAGCAGTTCTTC	CASSEGLAGVGEQFF
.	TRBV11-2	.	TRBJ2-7	TGTGCCAGCAGCCCCGGTACCGGGACGGGCTCCTACGAGCAGTACTTC	CASSPGTGTGSYEQYF
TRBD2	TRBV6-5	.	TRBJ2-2	TGTGCCAGCACGGGGGGGTACGGGGACACCGGGGAGCTGTTTTTT	CASTGGYGDTGELFF
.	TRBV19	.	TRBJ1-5	TGTGCCAGTAGTATCCTTGAGGGGGTTTACCAGCCCCAGCATTTT	CASSILEGVYQPQHF
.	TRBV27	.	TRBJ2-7	TGTGCCAGCAAGGGGTCAGGACCCTACGAGCAGTACTTC	CASKGSGPYEQYF
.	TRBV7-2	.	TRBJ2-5	TGTGCCAGCAGCTTAGGGCGGTACAGGGGGGGTATTGAAGAAACCCAGTACTTC	CASSLGRYRGGIEETQYF
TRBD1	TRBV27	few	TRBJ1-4	TGTGCCAGCAGTTTATTAGGGACAGGGAATGAAAAACTGTTTTTT	CASSLLGTGNEKLFF
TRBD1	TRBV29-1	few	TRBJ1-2	TGCAGCGCACCCGGGACAGGGGGCGGCTACACCTTC	CSAPGTGGGYTF